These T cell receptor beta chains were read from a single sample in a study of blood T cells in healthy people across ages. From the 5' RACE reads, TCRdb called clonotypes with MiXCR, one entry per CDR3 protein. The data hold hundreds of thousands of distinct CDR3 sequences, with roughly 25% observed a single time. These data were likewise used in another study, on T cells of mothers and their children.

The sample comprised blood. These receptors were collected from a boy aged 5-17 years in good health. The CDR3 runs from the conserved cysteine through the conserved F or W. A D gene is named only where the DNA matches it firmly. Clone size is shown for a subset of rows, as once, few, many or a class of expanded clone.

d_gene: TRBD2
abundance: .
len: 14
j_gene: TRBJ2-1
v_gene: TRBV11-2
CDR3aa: CASSSGTSPNEQFF
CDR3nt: TGTGCCAGCAGTTCCGGGACTAGCCCCAATGAGCAGTTCTTC

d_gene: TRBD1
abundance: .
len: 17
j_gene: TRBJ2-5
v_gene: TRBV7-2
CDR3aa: CARSLGQVFISQETQYF
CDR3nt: TGTGCCCGATCGCTGGGACAGGTTTTTATTAGCCAAGAGACCCAGTACTTC

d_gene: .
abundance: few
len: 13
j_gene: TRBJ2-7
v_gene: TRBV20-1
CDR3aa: CSAVRDRTYEQYF
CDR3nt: TGCAGTGCTGTCCGGGACCGCACCTACGAGCAGTACTTC

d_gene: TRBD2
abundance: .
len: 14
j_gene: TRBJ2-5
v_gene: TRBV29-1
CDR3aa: CSVESREGQETQYF
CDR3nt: TGCAGCGTTGAATCGCGGGAGGGCCAAGAGACCCAGTACTTC

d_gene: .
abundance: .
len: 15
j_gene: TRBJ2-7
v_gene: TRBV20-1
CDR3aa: CSARDYGTSSYEQYF
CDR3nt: TGCAGTGCTAGGGATTATGGCACGAGCTCCTACGAGCAGTACTTC

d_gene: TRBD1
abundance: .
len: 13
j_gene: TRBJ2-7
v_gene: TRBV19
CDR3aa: CASSIDRDREQYF
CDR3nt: TGTGCCAGTAGTATTGACAGGGACCGCGAGCAGTACTTC

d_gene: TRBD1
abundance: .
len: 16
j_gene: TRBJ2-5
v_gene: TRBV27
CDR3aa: CASRRTQGAVQETQYF
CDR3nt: TGTGCCAGCAGGAGAACACAGGGGGCTGTACAAGAGACCCAGTACTTC

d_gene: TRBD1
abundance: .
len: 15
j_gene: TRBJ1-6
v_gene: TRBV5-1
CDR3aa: CASSLAEGANSPLHF
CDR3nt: TGCGCCAGCAGCTTGGCAGAGGGGGCTAATTCACCCCTCCACTTT

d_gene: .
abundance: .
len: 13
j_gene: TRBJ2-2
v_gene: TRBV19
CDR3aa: CASSMEGAGELFF
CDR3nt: TGTGCCAGTAGTATGGAGGGAGCCGGGGAGCTGTTTTTT

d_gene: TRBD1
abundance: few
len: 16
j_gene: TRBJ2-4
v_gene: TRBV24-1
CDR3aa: CATSDTQGNAKNIQYF
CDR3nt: TGTGCCACCAGTGATACACAGGGGAATGCCAAAAACATTCAGTACTTC

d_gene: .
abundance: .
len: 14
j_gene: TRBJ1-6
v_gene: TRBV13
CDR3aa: CASSWGPQNSPLHF
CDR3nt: TGTGCCAGCAGCTGGGGACCGCAAAATTCACCCCTCCACTTT

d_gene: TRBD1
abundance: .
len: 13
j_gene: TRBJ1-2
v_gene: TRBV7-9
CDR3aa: CASSSTGVWGYTF
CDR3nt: TGTGCCAGCAGCTCGACAGGGGTCTGGGGCTACACCTTC

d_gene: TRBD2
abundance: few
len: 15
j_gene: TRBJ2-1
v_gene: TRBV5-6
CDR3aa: CASSLGTSGIYEQFF
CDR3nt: TGTGCCAGCAGCTTGGGGACTAGCGGGATTTATGAGCAGTTCTTC

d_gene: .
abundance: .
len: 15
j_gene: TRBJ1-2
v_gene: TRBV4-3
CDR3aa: CASSQGVGENYGYTF
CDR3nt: TGCGCCAGCAGCCAAGGGGTGGGGGAAAACTATGGCTACACCTTC

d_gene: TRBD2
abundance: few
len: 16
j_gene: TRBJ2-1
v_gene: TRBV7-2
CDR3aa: CASSLTGFRGGNEQFF
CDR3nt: TGTGCCAGCAGCCTTACAGGGTTTCGGGGGGGTAATGAGCAGTTCTTC

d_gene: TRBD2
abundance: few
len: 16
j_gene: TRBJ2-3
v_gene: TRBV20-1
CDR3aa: CSARDPPGLAVDTQYF
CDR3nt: TGCAGTGCTAGAGACCCACCCGGACTAGCGGTAGATACGCAGTATTTT

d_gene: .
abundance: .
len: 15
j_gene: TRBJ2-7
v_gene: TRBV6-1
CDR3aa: CASSEGLAFRYEQYF
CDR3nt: TGTGCCAGCAGTGAAGGTCTAGCGTTCCGCTACGAGCAGTACTTC

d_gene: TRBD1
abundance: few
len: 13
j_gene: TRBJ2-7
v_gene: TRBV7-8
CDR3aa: CASRGAGGYEQYF
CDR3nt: TGTGCCAGCAGGGGGGCAGGGGGCTACGAGCAGTACTTC

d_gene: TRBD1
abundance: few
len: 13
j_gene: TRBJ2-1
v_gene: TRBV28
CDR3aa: CASRRQGENGQFF
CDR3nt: TGTGCCAGCAGAAGACAGGGGGAGAATGGGCAGTTCTTC

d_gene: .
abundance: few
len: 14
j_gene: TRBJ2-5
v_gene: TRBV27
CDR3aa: CASSLTKSGETQYF
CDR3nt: TGTGCCAGCAGTCTGACCAAATCAGGAGAGACCCAGTACTTC

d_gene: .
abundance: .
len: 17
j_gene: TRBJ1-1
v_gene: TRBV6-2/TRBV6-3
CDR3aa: CASSYLVVAGENTEAFF
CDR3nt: TGTGCCAGCAGTTATCTAGTCGTCGCAGGGGAGAACACTGAAGCTTTCTTT

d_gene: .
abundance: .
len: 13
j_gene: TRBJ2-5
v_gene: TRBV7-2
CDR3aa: CAGSPRAQETQYF
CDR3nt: TGTGCCGGCAGCCCGAGGGCACAAGAGACCCAGTACTTC